This T cell receptor beta chain is from a study of cytomegalovirus exposure and HLA in healthy donors. The CDR3 covers 13 residues. Germline V gene sequence: CDR1 LGHNA, CDR2 YNFKEQ. The V end was cut by 4 bases, the J end by 1 base, with 7 bases between. Only in-frame clones appear in the TCRdb table, and some are missing; sequencing was by immunoSEQ multiplex PCR. Here the sample spans 150,000 to 200,000 clones, more than 75% being singletons. This receptor was obtained from a woman between 18 and 30 years old in good health and CMV-seronegative. The sequencing sample was made of PBMCs. The V gene is TRBV4-2, the J gene TRBJ2-5; TRBD1 might be the D (5 bases). The CDR3 loop is CASSLDSQETQYF. CDR3 in DNA: TGTGCCAGCAGCCTCGACAGCCAAGAGACCCAGTACTTC.